This T cell receptor (beta chain) was profiled in a study of a mutant IDH1 vaccine in newly diagnosed glioma. Study overall: Patients were pretreated with radiotherapy, temozolomide, or both, mostly both.

Measured with immunoSEQ multiplex PCR; TCRdb has only the in-frame clones, and not every one. The sample gives roughly 41,000 clones, about 73% of which show up once; less than 9.5% is in the top ten. CDR3 length: 14 residues. The germline CDR1 and CDR2 sequences are ENHRY and SYGVKD. With 11 bases removed from V and 5 bases from J, the gap between germline ends came to 16 bases. As to time point: baseline, week 1 (first vaccination visit). Treatment noted: pre-vaccination baseline after standard-of-care therapy. The chain couples TRBV10-3 to TRBJ1-6, with D perhaps matching TRBD1 (6 bases). The receptor was derived from a man aged 35-49 years with glioma. Some clones in this sample may be carry-over from other donors' samples. The sequencing used PBMCs, collected from a glioma patient treated with radiotherapy, temozolomide or both. The CDR3 coding sequence is TGTGCCGTGGGACGGGGGGCAAATAATTCACCCCTCCACTTT. As protein: CAVGRGANNSPLHF.